This T cell receptor (beta chain) derives from a study of OX40 agonist ivuxolimab in advanced cancers. Broader study findings: Dosing at 0.1 to 3.0 mg/kg was accompanied by clonal expansion of CD4+ and CD8+ blood T cells by week 6.

Generated by immunoSEQ multiplex PCR, the TCRdb table keeps only in-frame clones and is missing some. The table lists about 99,000 clones, 90% to 95% of them singletons, with roughly 0.31% in the top ten. Looked up from germline, CDR1 is MNHEY and CDR2 is SVGAGI. The CDR3 is 14 amino acids. V gave up 6 bases and J gave up 2 bases, with 12 bases separating them. Concerning this clone: What it binds is unknown.

Sample: CD4+ or CD8+ T cells sorted from blood, taken in a trial of the OX40 agonist ivuxolimab. The rearrangement links TRBV6-5 to TRBJ2-3; D is uncertain. This receptor was taken from an adult with an advanced solid tumor such as melanoma, head and neck, liver or kidney cancer. DNA of the CDR3: TGTGCCAGCAGCCATCCCCCCCCCACAGATACGCAGTATTTT. Protein: CASSHPPPTDTQYF.